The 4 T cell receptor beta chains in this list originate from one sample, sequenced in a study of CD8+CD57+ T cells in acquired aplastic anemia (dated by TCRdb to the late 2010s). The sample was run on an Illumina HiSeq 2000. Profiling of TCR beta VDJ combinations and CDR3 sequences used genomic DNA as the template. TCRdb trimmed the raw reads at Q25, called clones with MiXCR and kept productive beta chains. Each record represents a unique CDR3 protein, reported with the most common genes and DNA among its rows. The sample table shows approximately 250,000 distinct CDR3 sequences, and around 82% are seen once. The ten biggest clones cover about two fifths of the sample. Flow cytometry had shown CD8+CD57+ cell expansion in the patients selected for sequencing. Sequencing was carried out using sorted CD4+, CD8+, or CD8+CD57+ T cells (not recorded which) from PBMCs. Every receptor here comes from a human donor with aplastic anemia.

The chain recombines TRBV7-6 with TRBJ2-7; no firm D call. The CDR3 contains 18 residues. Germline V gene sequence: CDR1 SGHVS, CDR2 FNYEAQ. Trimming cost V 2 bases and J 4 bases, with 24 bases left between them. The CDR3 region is CASSLPPADTEHFYEQYV. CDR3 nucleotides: TGTGCCAGCAGCTTACCTCCAGCAGATACGGAGCATTTTTACGAGCAGTACGTC.

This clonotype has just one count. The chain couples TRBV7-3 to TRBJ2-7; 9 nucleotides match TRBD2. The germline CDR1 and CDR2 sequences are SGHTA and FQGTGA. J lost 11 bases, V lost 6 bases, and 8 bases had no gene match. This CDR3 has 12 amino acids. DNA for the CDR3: TGTGCCAGCAGTTCTAGCGGGACGGTCGAGTACGTC. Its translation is CASSSSGTVEYV.

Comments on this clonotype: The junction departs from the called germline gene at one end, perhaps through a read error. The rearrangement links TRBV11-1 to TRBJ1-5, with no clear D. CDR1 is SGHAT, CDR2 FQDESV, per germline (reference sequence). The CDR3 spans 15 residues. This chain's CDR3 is CAGSFQRRGHQPQHF. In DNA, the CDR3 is TGTGCCGGCAGCTTTCAAAGAAGAGGGCATCAGCCCCAGCATTTT.

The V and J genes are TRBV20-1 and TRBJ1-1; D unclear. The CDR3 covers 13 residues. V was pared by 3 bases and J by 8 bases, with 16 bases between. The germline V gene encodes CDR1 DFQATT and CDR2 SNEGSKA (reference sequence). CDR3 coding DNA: TGCAGTGCTAGCCCTAACGCGGCGGACGAAGCTTTCTTT. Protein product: CSASPNAADEAFF.